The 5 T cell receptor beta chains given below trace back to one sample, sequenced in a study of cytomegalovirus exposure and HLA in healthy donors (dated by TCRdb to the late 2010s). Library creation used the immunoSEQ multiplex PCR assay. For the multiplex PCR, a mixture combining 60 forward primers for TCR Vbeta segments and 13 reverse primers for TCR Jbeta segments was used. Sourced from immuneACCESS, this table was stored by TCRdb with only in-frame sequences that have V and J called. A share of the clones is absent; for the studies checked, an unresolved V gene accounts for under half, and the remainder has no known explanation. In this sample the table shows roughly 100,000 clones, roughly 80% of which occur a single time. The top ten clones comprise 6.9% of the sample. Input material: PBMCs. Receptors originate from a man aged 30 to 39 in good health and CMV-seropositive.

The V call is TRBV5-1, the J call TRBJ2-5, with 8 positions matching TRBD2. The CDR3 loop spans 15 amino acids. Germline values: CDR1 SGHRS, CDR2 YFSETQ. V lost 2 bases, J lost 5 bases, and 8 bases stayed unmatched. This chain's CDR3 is CASSFGAGEGETQYF. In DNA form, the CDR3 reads TGCGCCAGCAGCTTCGGAGCGGGGGAAGGTGAGACCCAGTACTTC.

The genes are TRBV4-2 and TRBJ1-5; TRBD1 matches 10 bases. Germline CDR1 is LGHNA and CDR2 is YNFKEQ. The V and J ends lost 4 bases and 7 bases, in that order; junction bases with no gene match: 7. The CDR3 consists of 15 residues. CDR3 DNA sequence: TGTGCCAGCAGCCCAGAGACAGGGGGCGGACAGCCCCAGCATTTT. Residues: CASSPETGGGQPQHF.

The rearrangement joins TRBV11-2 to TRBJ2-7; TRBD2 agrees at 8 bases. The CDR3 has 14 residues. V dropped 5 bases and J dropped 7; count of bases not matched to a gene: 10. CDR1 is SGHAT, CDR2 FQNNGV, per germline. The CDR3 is CASSINPGGPEQYF. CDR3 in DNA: TGTGCCAGCAGCATCAATCCGGGGGGGCCTGAGCAGTACTTC.

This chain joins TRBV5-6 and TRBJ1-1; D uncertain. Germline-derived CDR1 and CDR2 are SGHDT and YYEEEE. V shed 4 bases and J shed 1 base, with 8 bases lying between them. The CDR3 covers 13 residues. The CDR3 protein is CASSRNTNTEAFF. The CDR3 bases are TGTGCCAGCAGCCGAAACACGAACACTGAAGCTTTCTTT.

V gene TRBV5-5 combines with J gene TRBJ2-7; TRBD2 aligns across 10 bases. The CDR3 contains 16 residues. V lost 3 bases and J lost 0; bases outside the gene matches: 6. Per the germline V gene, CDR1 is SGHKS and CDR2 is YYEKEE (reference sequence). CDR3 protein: CASSSGLAESSYEQYF. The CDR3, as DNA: TGTGCCAGCAGCTCAGGACTAGCGGAAAGCTCCTACGAGCAGTACTTC.